The 13 T cell receptor beta chains below were found in one sample sequenced in a study of cytomegalovirus exposure and HLA in healthy donors. The PCR had 60 Vbeta and 13 Jbeta primers. Sequencing used immunoSEQ multiplex PCR; TCRdb keeps in-frame clones, though not all of them. The sample spans more than 40,000 clones; the ten largest clones claim approximately 2.1%. Sequenced input: PBMCs. These receptor sequences come from a woman aged 40 to 50 in good health and CMV-seronegative.

V is TRBV9 and J is TRBJ2-2; D remains unclear. Per the germline V gene, CDR1 is SGDLS and CDR2 is YYNGEE. Trimming took off 3 bases at V and 2 bases at J, with 8 bases between the two ends. The CDR3 contains 14 residues. Here the CDR3 DNA reads TGTGCCAGCAGCGGACAAGGTAACACCGGGGAGCTGTTTTTT. Its protein product is CASSGQGNTGELFF.

The V call is TRBV7-2, the J call TRBJ1-5; D unresolved. This CDR3 spans 13 amino acids. Germline V gene data show CDR1 as SGHTA and CDR2 as FQGNSA. V lost 1 base, J lost 5 bases, and 6 bases lay in between. The CDR3 nucleotides read TGTGCCAGCAGCTTAGGCCAGGATCAGCCCCAGCATTTT. This encodes CASSLGQDQPQHF.

The rearrangement links TRBV2 to TRBJ1-2, with a weak D call TRBD1 (6 bases). V was trimmed by 9 bases and J by 0 bases, leaving 14 bases between them. The CDR3 is 14 residues long. CDR1 is SNHLY and CDR2 is FYNNEI in the germline V gene. The CDR3 reads CARAARQANYGYTF. For the CDR3, the DNA is TGTGCCAGAGCAGCCCGACAGGCTAACTATGGCTACACCTTC.

The rearrangement joins TRBV6-1 to TRBJ2-7, with D unclear. This CDR3 has 14 amino acids. With 5 bases removed from V and 2 bases from J, the gap between germline ends came to 13 bases. Germline V gene data show CDR1 as MNHNS and CDR2 as SASEGT. The CDR3 loop is CASSPRGSAYEQYF. The CDR3 bases are TGTGCCAGCAGTCCTAGAGGTTCCGCCTACGAGCAGTACTTC.

In the case of this clone: At the DNA level, this CDR3 is encoded by other sequences in the same sample as well. The J gene is TRBJ2-3, the V gene TRBV29-1; D is uncertain. Looked up from germline, CDR1 is SQVTM and CDR2 is ANQGSEA. There are 15 residues in the CDR3. The germline V and J ends were trimmed by 1 base and 0 bases, with 11 bases remaining between them. The chain's CDR3 is CSVEGQATSTDTQYF. CDR3 sequence (DNA): TGCAGCGTTGAAGGCCAGGCAACCAGCACAGATACGCAGTATTTT.

The chain carries TRBV13 and TRBJ2-5; 7 bases are shared with TRBD1. The CDR3 runs 16 residues. Trimming cost V 4 bases and J 1 base; bases outside gene matches: 9. CDR1 PRHDT and CDR2 FYEKMQ come from the germline V gene (reference sequence). CDR3 DNA: TGTGCCAGCAGCTCAGGAGGAGGACAGGTCCAAGAGACCCAGTACTTC. It is translated as CASSSGGGQVQETQYF.

This CDR3 reads CASSLLGTGYEQYF. The CDR3 nucleotides read TGCGCCAGCAGCTTGCTTGGGACAGGCTACGAGCAGTACTTC. The V gene is TRBV5-1, the J gene TRBJ2-7, with 8 nucleotides matching TRBD1. The CDR3 has 14 amino acids. J gave up 3 bases and V 1 base, and 3 bases lay outside the gene matches. CDR1 is SGHRS, CDR2 YFSETQ, per germline.

The CDR3 here is CASSSAGTVKNIQYF. The DNA of the CDR3 is TGTGCCAGCAGTTCAGCAGGAACAGTCAAGAACATTCAGTACTTC. This chain uses TRBV27 with TRBJ2-4; no firm D call. Trimming left V 4 bases short and J 7 bases short, with 17 bases between. Germline V gene data show CDR1 as MNHEY and CDR2 as SMNVEV (reference sequence). The CDR3 has 15 amino acids.

The genes are TRBV6-5 and TRBJ1-2; D uncertain. The V end lost 1 base, the J end lost 7 bases, and 7 bases lay between the germline ends. CDR1 is MNHEY and CDR2 is SVGAGI in the germline V gene. CDR3 length equals 12 residues. This chain's CDR3 is CASSYFSGGYTF. CDR3 sequence (DNA): TGTGCCAGCAGTTACTTCTCGGGTGGCTACACCTTC.

J is TRBJ2-1 and V is TRBV18; 8 bases fit TRBD2. The CDR3 consists of 16 residues. Looked up from germline, CDR1 is KGHSH and CDR2 is LQKENI. V shed 2 bases, J shed 1 base, and the junction held 4 bases outside the gene matches. The CDR3 coding sequence is TGTGCCAGCTCACCAAGGGCTAGCGGGTCCTACAATGAGCAGTTCTTC. Protein sequence: CASSPRASGSYNEQFF.

CDR3 amino acids: CASSRGGRSNTEAFF. CDR3 nucleotide sequence: TGTGCCAGCAGCAGGGGGGGACGGTCGAACACTGAAGCTTTCTTT. The rearrangement joins TRBV7-2 to TRBJ1-1; a weak D match, TRBD1 (6 bases). The ends were cut back, 5 bases at V and 1 base at J, with 14 bases in the middle. Germline CDR1 and CDR2: SGHTA and FQGNSA. This CDR3 has 15 amino acids.

The CDR3 DNA reads as TGTGCCAGCAGTGACTCCCCGGGACAGGGGATCTATGGCTACACCTTC. Its protein is CASSDSPGQGIYGYTF. The chain couples TRBV6-4 to TRBJ1-2; TRBD1 matches 10 bases. Trimming cost V 0 bases and J 4 bases; bases outside gene matches: 5. This CDR3 region has 16 residues. Germline CDR1 and CDR2: MRHNA and SNTAGT.

The chain is built from TRBV9 and TRBJ2-1, with 7 positions matching TRBD2. The CDR3 runs 15 residues. The V and J ends lost 0 bases and 3 bases, in that order; junction bases with no gene match: 3. Germline V gene lookup returns CDR1 SGDLS and CDR2 YYNGEE. The CDR3 loop reads CASSVAGGGYNEQFF. The CDR3 DNA reads as TGTGCCAGCAGCGTAGCGGGCGGGGGCTACAATGAGCAGTTCTTC.